A selection of T cell receptor beta chains follows, all from one sample in a study of blood T cells in healthy people across ages. TCRdb re-called the 5' RACE reads through MiXCR, storing one row per CDR3 protein. The repertoire has about 730,000 distinct CDR3 sequences, 35% to 45% of them found once; the top ten carry roughly 19%. Sequenced input: blood. The receptors come from a woman in her sixties or seventies in good health. CDR3s include the opening cysteine and the closing phenylalanine or tryptophan. A D gene is named only where the DNA matches it firmly. Clone size is stated in some rows and not others, as once, few, many or a class when expanded.

TRBD2 many TRBJ2-7 TRBV27 TGTGCCAGCGGGATTAGCGGGGACGAGCAGTACTTC CASGISGDEQYF
. few TRBJ1-5 TRBV21-1 TGTGCCAGCAGCTCCTCGGGGAGGACGGAACCTTACAATCAGCCCCAGCATTTT CASSSSGRTEPYNQPQHF
TRBD2 . TRBJ2-3 TRBV24-1 TGTGCCACCAGTGATCCTGCGGGAGTCGGGACAGATACGCAGTATTTT CATSDPAGVGTDTQYF
TRBD1 . TRBJ2-3 TRBV29-1 TGCAGCGCACATTCGGGAGGACAGGGGACAGATACGCAGTATTTT CSAHSGGQGTDTQYF
TRBD2 . TRBJ2-1 TRBV28 TGTGCCAGCAGTTTACGGCGGACTAGCGGGGGGGCCCCCTCCTACAATGAGCAGTTCTTC CASSLRRTSGGAPSYNEQFF
TRBD2 . TRBJ2-7 TRBV2 TGTGCCAGTGGGATGGGACTAGCGGGTAGAAATGAGCAGTACTTC CASGMGLAGRNEQYF
TRBD2 . TRBJ2-1 TRBV19 TGTGCCAGTAGTCCGGGGGGGACTGAGCAGTTCTTC CASSPGGTEQFF
TRBD1 . TRBJ2-7 TRBV3-1 TGTGCCAGCAGTGCGGACAGGGGCGACGAGCAGTACTTC CASSADRGDEQYF
TRBD2 few TRBJ2-5 TRBV29-1 TGCAGCGTTGAATTCGGACTAGCTAGTGGGACCCAGTACTTC CSVEFGLASGTQYF
TRBD2 few TRBJ2-4 TRBV5-1 TGCGCCAGCAGCTTGGTTGCGGGAGGGGGAGACATTCAGTACTTC CASSLVAGGGDIQYF
TRBD2 . TRBJ2-1 TRBV9 TGTGCCAGCAGCGTCCGCACAGGACTAGCGGGAGAAACCAATAAGTTGGCCGTAAATGAGCAGTTCTTC CASSVRTGLAGETNKLAVNEQFF
TRBD1 . TRBJ2-7 TRBV29-1 TGCAGCGTTGCCAGGGGGAGAAATGAGCAGTACTTC CSVARGRNEQYF
. few TRBJ1-1 TRBV29-1 TGCAGCGTTGAGCATCAGAACACTGAAGCTTTCTTT CSVEHQNTEAFF
. . TRBJ2-7 TRBV5-1 TGCGCCAGCAGCTTGGATCAGGGGCTCCCCTACGAGCAGTACTTC CASSLDQGLPYEQYF
. few TRBJ2-3 TRBV15 TGTGCCACCGGCCGGCCCATCTCGGATACGCAGTATTTT CATGRPISDTQYF
. . TRBJ2-7 TRBV7-9 TGTGCCAGCAGTTACTCAGGCGGCAGGGGTGTGAACGAGCAGTACTTC CASSYSGGRGVNEQYF
. . TRBJ1-6 TRBV27 TGTGCCAGCAGTTTTAAAGGCTCACCCCTCCACTTT CASSFKGSPLHF
. . TRBJ2-7 TRBV7-2 TGTGCCAGCAGCTTAGGGGCGGGCGCGGGCGAGAACGAGCAGTACTTC CASSLGAGAGENEQYF
TRBD1 . TRBJ1-1 TRBV28 TGTGCCAGCAGTTCATCCGGGACAGGGGCGAAGAACACTGAAGCTTTCTTT CASSSSGTGAKNTEAFF
TRBD2 few TRBJ2-7 TRBV27 TGTGCCAGCAGTACCCGGACTAGCGGGAGGCAAACCTACGAGCAGTACTTC CASSTRTSGRQTYEQYF
. once TRBJ2-5 TRBV18 TGTGCCAGCTCGGGGGATCGAGAGACCCAGTACTTC CASSGDRETQYF
. . TRBJ1-1 TRBV5-8 TGTGCCAGCAGCTTCCTGAATACAGGGTTCGGATTACTCCAGCCTAACACTGAAGCTTTCTTT CASSFLNTGFGLLQPNTEAFF
. . TRBJ2-3 TRBV9 TGTGCTAGCAGCGTTCGGGAGCGCACAGATACGCAGTATTTT CASSVRERTDTQYF
. . TRBJ2-7 TRBV5-1 TGCGCCAGCAGCTTGGGGTCAGGGGTGGAAAATGAGCAGTACTTC CASSLGSGVENEQYF
. many TRBJ2-1 TRBV29-1 TGCAGCGCTTTCTGGAACGACGGGTGGTTCTTC CSAFWNDGWFF
. . TRBJ2-2 TRBV12-3/TRBV12-4 TGTGCCAGCAGTTTGCGGGTGCCCGGGGAGCTGTTTTTT CASSLRVPGELFF
TRBD2 many TRBJ2-3 TRBV7-9 TGTGCCAGCAGCTCCCGACTAGCGGGCACAGATACGCAGTATTTT CASSSRLAGTDTQYF
. many TRBJ2-6 TRBV20-1 TGCAGTGCTAGTCAGGGGTGGGGGGCCAACGTCCTGACTTTC CSASQGWGANVLTF
TRBD1 few TRBJ1-6 TRBV5-1 TGCGCCAGCAGTACGGGACAGAACGTTTCACCCCTCCACTTT CASSTGQNVSPLHF
TRBD1 . TRBJ1-1 TRBV30 TGTGCCTGGGGACAGGGGCCCACTGAAGCTTTCTTT CAWGQGPTEAFF
TRBD1 many TRBJ2-1 TRBV5-1 TGCGCCAGCAGCTGGGGACAGGAAAGCTCCAATGAGCAGTTCTTC CASSWGQESSNEQFF
. . TRBJ2-3 TRBV12-3/TRBV12-4 TGTGCCAGCAGTAAGTCCCGCGGGAGCACAGATACGCAGTATTTT CASSKSRGSTDTQYF
. . TRBJ2-7 TRBV4-2 TGTGCCAGCAGCCAAGATTGGAGAACCAGCTCCTACGAGCAGTACTTC CASSQDWRTSSYEQYF
. few TRBJ2-7 TRBV11-3 TGTGCCAGAACCTTTTCTCTCGGTACCCGATCCTACGAGCAGTACTTC CARTFSLGTRSYEQYF
. . TRBJ2-1 TRBV20-1 TGCAGTGCTAGTGGAGGGGGGGCGTACAATGAGCAGTTCTTC CSASGGGAYNEQFF
TRBD1 . TRBJ1-5 TRBV20-1 TGCAGTGCCAGCAGACCGGGACAGGGAATTGGTACAGGGGGCAAGCCCCAGCATTTT CSASRPGQGIGTGGKPQHF
TRBD2 few TRBJ2-1 TRBV12-3/TRBV12-4 TGTGCCAGCAGTGCTCCTTCGGTTGGGCGGGAGTTCGATGAGCAGTTCTTC CASSAPSVGREFDEQFF
. . TRBJ1-2 TRBV20-1 TGCAGTGCTTATACAGAAAACTATGGCTACACCTTC CSAYTENYGYTF
. few TRBJ1-5 TRBV20-1 TGCAGTGCTAGCCAGGGGTTAAATCAGCCCCAGCATTTT CSASQGLNQPQHF
. many TRBJ2-7 TRBV20-1 TGCAGTGGCCGTAGGAATCGCTACGAGCAGTACTTC CSGRRNRYEQYF
. . TRBJ1-2 TRBV10-3 TGTGCCATCAGTGACAGAAGTACGGCTAACTATGGCTACACCTTC CAISDRSTANYGYTF
TRBD1 . TRBJ2-7 TRBV20-1 TGCAGTGCTACAGGACAGGGATCCTACAATGAGCAGTACTTC CSATGQGSYNEQYF
TRBD1 . TRBJ1-2 TRBV2 TGTGCCAGCAGTGGGGACAGGTGGGACTATGGCTACACCTTC CASSGDRWDYGYTF